Below are 18 T cell receptor beta chains sequenced from a single sample in a study of Ad26.COV2.S vaccination and SARS-CoV-2 variants. Profiled with immunoSEQ multiplex PCR; TCRdb holds only in-frame clones, not every one. Here the sample spans about 680,000 clones, 80% to 90% being singletons. The treatment is: some 20 received Ad26.COV2.S at low or high dose, single or two shots; 5 received placebo; per-sample allocation not given. Specimens were obtained on day 63 following the first vaccine or placebo injection. Material: peripheral blood, obtained in a trial of Ad26.COV2.S vaccine versus placebo. These receptors all come from a person between 18 and 65 years old who received the Ad26.COV2.S COVID-19 vaccine or a placebo.

The chain links TRBV5-1 to TRBJ2-1, with TRBD2 identical over 9 bases. The CDR3 totals 15 residues. The germline V gene encodes CDR1 SGHRS and CDR2 YFSETQ. Trimming removed 4 bases from V and 4 bases from J; junction bases left unmatched: 6. Written as DNA, the CDR3 is TGCGCCAGCAGCCCTAGCGGGATATCTTACAATGAGCAGTTCTTC. It codes for CASSPSGISYNEQFF. The full variable domain, with the rest looked up from reference TRBV5-1 and TRBJ2-1, is KAGVTQTPRYLIKTRGQQVTLSCSPISGHRSVSWYQQTPGQGLQFLFEYFSETQRNKGNFPGRFSGRQFSNSRSEMNVSTLELGDSALYLCASSPSGISYNEQFFGPGTRLTVL.

The V and J genes are TRBV11-1 and TRBJ2-1; TRBD2 might be the D (5 bases). The CDR3 length is 12 residues. V was cut by 5 bases and J by 12 bases, with 14 bases left in between. The germline CDR1 and CDR2 sequences are SGHAT and FQDESV (reference sequence). This CDR3 is CASSGLAVAQFF. CDR3 coding DNA: TGTGCCAGCAGCGGGCTAGCCGTGGCGCAGTTCTTC.

In the case of this clone: This sample includes further DNA sequences coding for the same CDR3. The chain combines TRBV5-1 with TRBJ2-2; D is uncertain. Trimming shortened V by 0 bases and J by 2 bases, and 5 bases separated the two germline ends. Germline V gene lookup returns CDR1 SGHRS and CDR2 YFSETQ. This CDR3 has 14 residues. CDR3 nucleotides: TGCGCCAGCAGCTTGGTCGGCAACACCGGGGAGCTGTTTTTT. Protein: CASSLVGNTGELFF. The complete variable domain, with remaining parts taken from reference TRBV5-1 and TRBJ2-2, reads KAGVTQTPRYLIKTRGQQVTLSCSPISGHRSVSWYQQTPGQGLQFLFEYFSETQRNKGNFPGRFSGRQFSNSRSEMNVSTLELGDSALYLCASSLVGNTGELFFGEGSRLTVL.

The chain's CDR3 is CASSPDLGIGEQYF. CDR3 in DNA: TGTGCCAGCAGCCCCGACCTGGGGATTGGGGAGCAGTACTTC. V usage is TRBV5-6 and J usage is TRBJ2-7, with unresolved D. The CDR3 is made up of 14 amino acids. The V and J ends lost 4 bases and 7 bases respectively, with 18 bases between them. Germline V CDR1 and CDR2: SGHDT, YYEEEE. Drawing the rest from reference TRBV5-6 and TRBJ2-7, the complete variable domain is DAGVTQSPTHLIKTRGQQVTLRCSPKSGHDTVSWYQQALGQGPQFIFQYYEEEERQRGNFPDRFSGHQFPNYSSELNVNALLLGDSALYLCASSPDLGIGEQYFGPGTRLTVT.

This chain uses TRBV18 with TRBJ2-7; 7 nucleotides align to TRBD2. From germline, CDR1 is KGHSH and CDR2 LQKENI. The CDR3 length is 15 residues. V was clipped by 0 bases and J by 0 bases; unmatched bases: 2. The CDR3 DNA follows: TGTGCCAGCTCACCACCGGGGAGGGGCTCCTACGAGCAGTACTTC. It is translated as CASSPPGRGSYEQYF. Together with reference TRBV18 and TRBJ2-7, the CDR3 gives the full variable domain: NAGVMQNPRHLVRRRGQEARLRCSPMKGHSHVYWYRQLPEEGLKFMVYLQKENIIDESGMPKERFSAEFPKEGPSILRIQQVVRGDSAAYFCASSPPGRGSYEQYFGPGTRLTVT.

The V and J genes are TRBV19 and TRBJ1-5; 10 bases align to TRBD1. V lost 9 bases, J lost 5 bases, and 16 bases stayed unmatched. The CDR3 sequence is 17 residues long. Germline V gives CDR1 LNHDA, CDR2 SQIVND (reference sequence). CDR3 in amino acids: CASALRSGTGAYQPQHF. The CDR3 DNA follows: TGTGCCAGCGCCCTACGATCCGGGACAGGGGCATATCAGCCCCAGCATTTT.

The chain uses TRBV14 and TRBJ2-5, with 7 positions matching TRBD1. Germline values: CDR1 SGHDN, CDR2 FVKESK. The CDR3 runs 17 residues. Trimming cost V 3 bases and J 0 bases; bases outside gene matches: 10. The CDR3 loop reads CASSQSRGQEYQETQYF. Here the CDR3 DNA reads TGTGCCAGCAGCCAGTCCCGCGGACAGGAGTACCAAGAGACCCAGTACTTC.

The chain combines TRBV5-5 with TRBJ2-7, with D uncertain. CDR3 length equals 15 residues. V was trimmed by 4 bases and J by 0 bases, leaving 14 bases between them. Germline CDR1 SGHKS, CDR2 YYEKEE (reference sequence). In DNA form, the CDR3 reads TGTGCCAGCAGCCTTGACACCGGCAGCTCCTACGAGCAGTACTTC. Translation gives CASSLDTGSSYEQYF.

V and J are TRBV11-2 and TRBJ1-6, with D perhaps TRBD1 (5 bases). Deletions cut 4 bases from V and 13 bases from J, with 17 bases between. The CDR3 spans 14 residues. Looked up from germline, CDR1 is SGHAT and CDR2 is FQNNGV. CDR3 amino acids: CASSSQGFVGPLHF. CDR3 coding DNA: TGTGCCAGCAGCTCCCAGGGTTTTGTAGGGCCCCTCCACTTT.

The rearrangement links TRBV11-3 to TRBJ2-7; no definite D call. Germline V gene lookup returns CDR1 SGHNT and CDR2 YENEEA. V lost 5 bases, J lost 0 bases, and 11 bases lay in between. The CDR3 has 14 residues. In nucleotides, the CDR3 is TGTGCCAGCAGCGGCGGCAGTAACTCCTACGAGCAGTACTTC. Encoded protein: CASSGGSNSYEQYF.

This clone has only one observation. The rearrangement links TRBV7-8 to TRBJ2-5; 7 positions agree with TRBD1. Germline V gene sequence: CDR1 SGHVS, CDR2 FQNEAQ. This CDR3 has 14 amino acids. The trim removed 5 bases at V and 5 bases at J, leaving 8 bases unmatched. The CDR3 bases are TGTGCCAGCAGCCTTGGGACAGCGAAGGAGACCCAGTACTTC. Translation gives CASSLGTAKETQYF.

The CDR3 DNA is TGTGCCACCAGCACGGCTCTGAACACCGGGGAGCTGTTTTTT. Translating gives CATSTALNTGELFF. The V call is TRBV15, the J call TRBJ2-2; D not resolved. Trimming took off 4 bases at V and 1 base at J, with 7 bases between the two ends. Germline V gene lookup returns CDR1 LNHNV and CDR2 YYDKDF (reference sequence). This CDR3 region has 14 residues. The full variable domain, with the rest looked up from reference TRBV15 and TRBJ2-2, is DAMVIQNPRYQVTQFGKPVTLSCSQTLNHNVMYWYQQKSSQAPKLLFHYYDKDFNNEADTPDNFQSRRPNTSFCFLDIRSPGLGDTAMYLCATSTALNTGELFFGEGSRLTVL.

The genes are TRBV29-1 and TRBJ2-5; D might be TRBD2 (6 bases). This CDR3 spans 15 amino acids. The V and J ends lost 0 bases and 5 bases respectively, with 16 bases between them. Per germline, CDR1 SQVTM and CDR2 ANQGSEA. The CDR3 bases are TGCAGCGTTGAAGACCCCCGTGGAGGGCCCGAGACCCAGTACTTC. This translates into CSVEDPRGGPETQYF. The full variable domain, rest sourced from reference TRBV29-1 and TRBJ2-5, is SAVISQKPSRDICQRGTSLTIQCQVDSQVTMMFWYRQQPGQSLTLIATANQGSEATYESGFVIDKFPISRPNLTFSTLTVSNMSPEDSSIYLCSVEDPRGGPETQYFGPGTRLLVL.

This chain's CDR3 is CASSTQGGTEAFF. In DNA, the CDR3 is TGCGCCAGCAGCACCCAAGGGGGCACTGAAGCTTTCTTT. The chain couples TRBV5-1 to TRBJ1-1, with D possibly being TRBD1 (6 bases). This CDR3 is 13 amino acids long. The V gene lost 4 bases and the J gene lost 4 bases, with 11 bases spanning the gap. Germline-derived CDR1 and CDR2 are SGHRS and YFSETQ.

This chain connects TRBV24-1 to TRBJ1-1; 9 bases match TRBD1. Germline values: CDR1 KGHDR, CDR2 SFDVKD. V lost 4 bases to trimming and J lost 5 bases; unmatched junction nucleotides: 7. The CDR3 is 15 amino acids. The CDR3 DNA reads TGTGCCACCAGTGACGCCGGGACAGGGACTACTGAAGCTTTCTTT. Its translation is CATSDAGTGTTEAFF.

This chain uses TRBV10-3 with TRBJ2-5, with 12 bases that match TRBD2. V was pared by 7 bases and J by 4 bases, with 7 bases of the junction left unmatched. The CDR3 length is 15 residues. Germline CDR1 is ENHRY and CDR2 is SYGVKD. CDR3 nucleotide sequence: TGTGCCATCAAGGGGCAACTAGCGGGGGGAGAGACCCAGTACTTC. Translated: CAIKGQLAGGETQYF.

The chain couples TRBV19 to TRBJ2-1, with 13 nucleotides matching TRBD2. The germline V gene has CDR1 LNHDA and CDR2 SQIVND (reference sequence). The V and J ends lost 9 bases and 8 bases, in that order; junction bases with no gene match: 10. The CDR3 sequence is 15 residues long. In DNA, the CDR3 is TGTGCCAGCAAACTAGCGGGAGGGTTGGTCGATGAGCAGTTCTTC. Translation gives CASKLAGGLVDEQFF.

The V call is TRBV28, the J call TRBJ2-5; D unresolved. The germline V and J ends were trimmed by 6 bases and 2 bases, with 4 bases remaining between them. The CDR3 sequence is 11 residues long. Germline V gene sequence: CDR1 MDHEN, CDR2 SYDVKM. The CDR3 sequence is CASRTQETQYF. CDR3 nucleotide sequence: TGTGCCAGCAGGACACAAGAGACCCAGTACTTC.